This T cell receptor (beta chain) was sequenced during a study of cytomegalovirus exposure and HLA in healthy donors. At the level of the study: Within an early data release were roughly 90 million unique TCRs drawn from HLA-typed donors. Whole-study findings and limits: Reportedly, a later analysis found an Asian-associated ancestry cluster had fewer N-insertions than the roughly 630-donor mean. A later analysis showed that HLA-associated TCR beta chains had undergone more clonal expansion than equally common others.

The CDR3 extends over 15 amino acids. Per germline, CDR1 KGHSH and CDR2 LQKENI. The V gene end was trimmed by 4 bases and the J gene end by 6 bases; junction bases not matched to a gene: 7. Points on this clone: Its specificity is not known.

PCR employed 60 Vbeta and 13 Jbeta primers. Under the authors' procedure: Among the unique TCR beta chains that a later analysis counted, about 86 million in all, about 12 million were shared. Produced via immunoSEQ multiplex PCR; TCRdb's table is partial and in-frame only. The V and J calls and the clone size are those of that table, but D and trimming were determined from the DNA. The sample shows 100,000 to 150,000 clones, over 60% of them seen only once. The sequence was collected from a woman aged 55-75 years in good health and CMV-seronegative. Sequencing used PBMCs. The V and J genes are TRBV18 and TRBJ1-2, with 11 bases fitting TRBD1. The CDR3 DNA sequence: TGTGCCAGCTCACAAGGGACAGGGGGAGCGGATGGCTACACCTTC. This gives the protein CASSQGTGGADGYTF.